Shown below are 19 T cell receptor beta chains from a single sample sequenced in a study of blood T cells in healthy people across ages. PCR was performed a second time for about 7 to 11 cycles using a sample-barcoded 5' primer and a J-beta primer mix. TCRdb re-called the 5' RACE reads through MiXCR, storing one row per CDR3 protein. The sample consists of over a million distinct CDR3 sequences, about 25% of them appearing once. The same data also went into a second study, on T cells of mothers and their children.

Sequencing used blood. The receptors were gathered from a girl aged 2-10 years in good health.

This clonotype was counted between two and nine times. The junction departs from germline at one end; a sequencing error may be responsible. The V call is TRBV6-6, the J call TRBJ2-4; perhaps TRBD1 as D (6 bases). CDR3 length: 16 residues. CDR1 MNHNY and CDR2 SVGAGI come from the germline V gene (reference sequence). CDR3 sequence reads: CASSASRDKGKNTQYF. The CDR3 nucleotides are TGTGCCAGCAGTGCCTCTCGGGACAAGGGCAAAAACACTCAGTACTTC.

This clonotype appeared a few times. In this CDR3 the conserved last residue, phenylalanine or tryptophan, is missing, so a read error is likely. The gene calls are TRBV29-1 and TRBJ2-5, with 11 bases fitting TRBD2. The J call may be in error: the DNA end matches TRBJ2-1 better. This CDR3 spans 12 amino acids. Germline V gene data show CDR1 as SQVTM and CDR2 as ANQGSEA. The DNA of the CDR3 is TGCAGCGTTGTAGCGGGGGGGAATGAGCAGTTCCTC. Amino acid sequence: CSVVAGGNEQFL.

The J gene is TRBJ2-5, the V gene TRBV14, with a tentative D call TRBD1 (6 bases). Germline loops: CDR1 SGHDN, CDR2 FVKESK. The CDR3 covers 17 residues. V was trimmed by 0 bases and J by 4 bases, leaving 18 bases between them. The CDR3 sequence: CASSQETGFDGTETQYF. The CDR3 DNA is TGTGCCAGCAGCCAAGAAACAGGGTTCGATGGGACAGAGACCCAGTACTTC.

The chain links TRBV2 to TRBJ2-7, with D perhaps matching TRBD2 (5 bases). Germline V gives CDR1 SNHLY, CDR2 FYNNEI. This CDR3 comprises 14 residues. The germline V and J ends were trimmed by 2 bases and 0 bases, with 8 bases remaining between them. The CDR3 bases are TGTGCCAGCAGTGAACGGGAAAGCTCCTACGAGCAGTACTTC. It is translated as CASSERESSYEQYF.

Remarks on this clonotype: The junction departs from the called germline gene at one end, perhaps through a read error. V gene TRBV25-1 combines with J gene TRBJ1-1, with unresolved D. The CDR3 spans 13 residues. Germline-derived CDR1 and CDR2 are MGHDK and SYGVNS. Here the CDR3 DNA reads TGTGCCAGCAGTGAACAGCCTTCGGCAAGACCATGTTTT. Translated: CASSEQPSARPCF.

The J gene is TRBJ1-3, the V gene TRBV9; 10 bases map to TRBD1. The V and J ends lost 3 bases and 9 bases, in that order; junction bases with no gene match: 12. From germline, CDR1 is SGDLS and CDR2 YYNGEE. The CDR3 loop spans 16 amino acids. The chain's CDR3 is CASSAPTGQGTGTIYF. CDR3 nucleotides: TGTGCCAGCAGCGCTCCGACGGGACAGGGGACAGGCACCATATATTTT.

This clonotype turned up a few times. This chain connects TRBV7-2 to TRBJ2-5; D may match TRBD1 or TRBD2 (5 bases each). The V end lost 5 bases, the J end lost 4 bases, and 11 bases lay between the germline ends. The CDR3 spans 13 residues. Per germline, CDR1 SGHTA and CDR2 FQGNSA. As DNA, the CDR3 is TGTGCCAGCAGCCGGGACCTTCTAGAGACCCAGTACTTC. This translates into CASSRDLLETQYF.

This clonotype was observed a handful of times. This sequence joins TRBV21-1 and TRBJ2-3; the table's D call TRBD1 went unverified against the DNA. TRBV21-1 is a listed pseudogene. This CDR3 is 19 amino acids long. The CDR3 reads CASLTGTPSILTYTDTQYF. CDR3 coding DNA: TGTGCCAGCTTAACCGGGACCCCAAGTATTTTAACGTACACAGATACGCAGTATTTT.

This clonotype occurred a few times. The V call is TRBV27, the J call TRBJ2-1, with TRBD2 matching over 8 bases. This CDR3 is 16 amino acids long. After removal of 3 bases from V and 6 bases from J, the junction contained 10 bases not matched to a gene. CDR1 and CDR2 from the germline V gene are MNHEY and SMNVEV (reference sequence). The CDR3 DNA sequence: TGTGCCAGCAGTTTCCCGGGGAGCGGGAGTGGCAATGAGCAGTTCTTC. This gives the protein CASSFPGSGSGNEQFF.

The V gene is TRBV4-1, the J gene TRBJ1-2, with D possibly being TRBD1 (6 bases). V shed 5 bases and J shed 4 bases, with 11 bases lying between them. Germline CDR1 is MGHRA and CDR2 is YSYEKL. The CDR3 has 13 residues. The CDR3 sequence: CASSYLDSYGYTF. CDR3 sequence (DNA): TGCGCCAGCAGCTATTTGGACAGCTATGGCTACACCTTC.

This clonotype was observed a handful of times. The DNA for the CDR3 is TGTGCCAGCAGGGCCCGAGTAGGGCTAGCGGGAGGGTTTGAGCAGTTCTTC. Encoded protein: CASRARVGLAGGFEQFF. The rearrangement joins TRBV12-3 or TRBV12-4 to TRBJ2-5; TRBD2 agrees at 12 bases. Judging by the DNA end, TRBJ2-1 fits better; the J call may be wrong. The CDR3 loop spans 17 amino acids.

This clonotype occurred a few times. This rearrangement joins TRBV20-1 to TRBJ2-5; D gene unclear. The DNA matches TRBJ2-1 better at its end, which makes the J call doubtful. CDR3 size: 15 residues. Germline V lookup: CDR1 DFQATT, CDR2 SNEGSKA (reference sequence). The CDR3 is CSARDRRKAYNEQFF. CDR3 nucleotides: TGCAGTGCTAGAGATCGCCGGAAAGCCTACAATGAGCAGTTCTTC.

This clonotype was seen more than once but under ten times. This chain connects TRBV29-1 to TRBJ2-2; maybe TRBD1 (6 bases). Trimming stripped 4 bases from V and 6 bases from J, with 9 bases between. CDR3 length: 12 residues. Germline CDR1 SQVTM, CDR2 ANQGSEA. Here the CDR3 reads CSVVGGSGELFF. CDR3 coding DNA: TGCAGCGTTGTAGGGGGTTCCGGGGAGCTGTTTTTT.

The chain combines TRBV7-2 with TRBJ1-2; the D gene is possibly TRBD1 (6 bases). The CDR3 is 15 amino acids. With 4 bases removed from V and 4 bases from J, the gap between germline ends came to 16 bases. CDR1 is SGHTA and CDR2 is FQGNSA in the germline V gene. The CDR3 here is CASSSEGGPSYGYTF. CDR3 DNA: TGTGCCAGCAGCTCCGAGGGGGGGCCTAGCTATGGCTACACCTTC.

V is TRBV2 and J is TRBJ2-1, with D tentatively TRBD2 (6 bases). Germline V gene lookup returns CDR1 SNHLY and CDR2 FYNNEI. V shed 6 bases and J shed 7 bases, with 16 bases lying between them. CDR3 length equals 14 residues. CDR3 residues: CASREGFIRNEQFF. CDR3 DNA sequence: TGTGCCAGCAGGGAGGGTTTCATCCGGAATGAGCAGTTCTTC.

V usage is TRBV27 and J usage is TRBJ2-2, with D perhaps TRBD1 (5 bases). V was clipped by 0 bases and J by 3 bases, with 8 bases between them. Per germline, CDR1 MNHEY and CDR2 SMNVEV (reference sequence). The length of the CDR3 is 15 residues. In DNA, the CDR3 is TGTGCCAGCAGTTTATCGGCAGGGCACACCGGGGAGCTGTTTTTT. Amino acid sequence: CASSLSAGHTGELFF.

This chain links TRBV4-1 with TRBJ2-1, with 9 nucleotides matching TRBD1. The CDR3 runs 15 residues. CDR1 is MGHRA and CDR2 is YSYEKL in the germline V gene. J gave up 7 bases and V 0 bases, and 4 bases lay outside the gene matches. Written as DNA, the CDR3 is TGCGCCAGCAGCCAAGATAGGGACAGGGTAAATGAGCAGTTCTTC. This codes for CASSQDRDRVNEQFF.

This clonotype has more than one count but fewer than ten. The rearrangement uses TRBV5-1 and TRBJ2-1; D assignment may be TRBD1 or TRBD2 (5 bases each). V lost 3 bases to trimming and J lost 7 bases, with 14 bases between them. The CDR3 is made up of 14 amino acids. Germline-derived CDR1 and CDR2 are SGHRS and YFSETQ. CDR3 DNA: TGCGCCAGCAGCTCGGGACCACCTGGGAATGAGCAGTTCTTC. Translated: CASSSGPPGNEQFF.

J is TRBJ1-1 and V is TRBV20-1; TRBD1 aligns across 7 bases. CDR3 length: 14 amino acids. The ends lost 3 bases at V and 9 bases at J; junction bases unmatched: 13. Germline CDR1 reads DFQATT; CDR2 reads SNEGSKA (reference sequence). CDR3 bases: TGCAGTGCTAGTCAACACCTCCAGGGGGATAAAGCTTTCTTT. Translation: CSASQHLQGDKAFF.